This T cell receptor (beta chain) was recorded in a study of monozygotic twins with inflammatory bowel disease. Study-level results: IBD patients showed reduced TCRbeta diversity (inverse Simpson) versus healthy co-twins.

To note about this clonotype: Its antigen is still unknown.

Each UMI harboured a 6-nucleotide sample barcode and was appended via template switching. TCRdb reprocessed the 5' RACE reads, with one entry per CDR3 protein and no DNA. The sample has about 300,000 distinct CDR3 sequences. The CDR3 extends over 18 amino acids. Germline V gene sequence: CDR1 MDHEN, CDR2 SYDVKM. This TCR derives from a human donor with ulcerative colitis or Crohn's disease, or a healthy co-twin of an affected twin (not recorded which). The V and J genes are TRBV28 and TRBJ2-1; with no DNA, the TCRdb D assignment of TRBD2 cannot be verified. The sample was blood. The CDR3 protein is CASSLRTSGGFSYNEQFF.